The entry that follows covers one T cell receptor (beta chain) sequence. Its antigen remains unidentified. No per-base quality is available; no much larger clone lies one base away. The germline V gene provides CDR1 LGHNA and CDR2 YSLEER. The CDR3 contains 14 residues, cysteine and phenylalanine counted. Just the 42-base CDR3 DNA is kept, in frame starting at base 1. Trimming removed 0 bases from V and 1 base from J, leaving 3 bases between the germline ends. Using the deep immunoSEQ assay, multiplex PCR amplified TCR CDR3 regions from genomic DNA. Extracted genomic DNA from each cell subset was distributed evenly across all wells of several immunoSEQ 96-well plates, and each plate was treated as a replicate. Each replicate PCR for sorted subsets received around 0.2 ug genomic DNA, equal to some 32,000 T cell genomes. Purified libraries were measured with a Qubit 3.0 fluorometer, size-checked on a Bioanalyzer 2100, and measured again with the KAPA Library Quantification kit. Every immunoSEQ 96-well plate was sequenced on a dedicated single-read 150-cycle Illumina NextSeq 550 flow cell. The original pipeline was this. The immunoSEQ output contained only junctional sequences without quality scores, so filtering could not match that applied to full-length reads. Sequences were annotated with PyIR, a Python wrapper for IgBLAST v1.9, and V/J genes and CDR3 were assigned using IMGT germline references. Any read was removed if the V/J assignment was weak (E-value above 1e-6), the CDR3 was missing, or the read contained stop codons, out-of-frame junctions, or ambiguous translated residues. V3J clonotypes were defined as sequences sharing an identical inferred V gene, J gene, and CDR3 amino acid sequence. To compute the percentage overlap between repertoires, the number of shared unique clonotypes was divided by the size of the smaller repertoire. Richness of each repertoire was evaluated using RTK rarefaction, the Chao1 estimator, and Recon v2.1 estimates of unobserved clonotypes. OLGA was used to compute generation probabilities for all TCRbeta clonotypes that the gDNA method yielded from a handful of donors. TCRdb took over this immuneACCESS table, retaining in-frame rearrangements with V and J assigned. Such tables are incomplete; in checked studies, under half of the missing clones stem from an unresolved V gene, and the remainder is unexplained. The V and J calls and the clone size are those of that table, but D and trimming were determined from the DNA. The sample includes 1.5 million to 2.5 million clones, with about 95% observed a single time. The ten most abundant clones make up roughly 1% of the sample.

For the CD8 naive samples, CD45RO-negative cells were positively selected for CCR7, yielding a CD45RA+CCR7+ population from which TemRA cells were excluded. Donors were healthy HIV-negative adults with no recently reported acute infections or vaccinations. Every donor was a Caucasian adult residing in Nashville, Tennessee, USA. Blood was collected by leukapheresis, and PBMCs were isolated by Ficoll-Histopaque density gradient centrifugation and then cryopreserved in liquid nitrogen vapor phase. Analytical flow cytometry was used to check the purity and quantity of every magnetically sorted T cell population. From each sorted fraction, genomic DNA was isolated and quantified by UV absorbance on a Nanodrop 2000c. This specimen comes from a study of shared clonotypes between healthy human individuals (dated by TCRdb to 2018 to 2020). Turning to the overall study: The cohort comprised a couple of women and a few men aged 18 to 49 years. Between about 0.8 and 9 billion PBMCs per donor were obtained by leukapheresis. For each donor, CD4 naive and CD4 memory were each run on three plates, CD8 naive on two plates, and CD8 memory on one plate. Different laboratories and diverse techniques were used to prepare libraries and sequence TCR repertoires, to increase sequencing depth and limit assay-specific biases. To estimate repertoire size and how much clonotypes are shared between individuals, the study performed deep sequencing of blood TCR repertoires from 4 to 6 healthy adults. Overall study outcomes, separate from this receptor: Even with the large sequencing depth, rarefaction of the sorted-subset datasets indicated that sequencing was incomplete. Clonotypes shared by all four sorted-subset donors showed higher generation probabilities than non-shared clonotypes. When a handful of donors were compared, the shared fraction of clonotypes was around 5.1% for naive CD4, approximately 3.5% for naive CD8, 2% to 2.5% for memory CD4, and 0.4% for memory CD8. Sampling was restricted to blood, and TCR repertoires in tissues likely differ from the TCR repertoires found in blood. Larger estimated clonotype richness was generally found for naive subsets than for memory subsets. The small number of donors limited the genetic and exposure-history diversity represented. Pairwise subsampling indicated that sequencing depth was expected to affect the degree of clonotype sharing among donors.

The sample consisted of naive CD8+ T cells sorted from blood. In light of the paper, this sample's cell subset or site label describes: CD45RA+CCR7+. The sequence links TRBV4-3 to TRBJ2-2, with the D gene not confidently named. The source of this sequence is a young man in good health. The CDR3 sequence is CASSQDWNTGELFF. In nucleotides, the sequence is TGCGCCAGCAGCCAAGATTGGAACACCGGGGAGCTGTTTTTT.